These T cell receptor beta chains were read from a single sample in a study of beta chain features in type 1 diabetes. Repertoires were generated with immunoSEQ multiplex PCR, while TCRdb's copy carries only in-frame clones and drops some. This sample carries hundreds of thousands of clones, 12% to 15% of them seen once, and the ten largest clones take 5.5% to 7.5%. Input material: central memory CD4+ T cells from blood. The receptors here all came from a man younger than 40 in good health. The CDR3 runs from the conserved cysteine through the conserved F or W. Each record gives: clone size, D gene, V gene, CDR3 length, J gene, CDR3 protein, CDR3 DNA. The D gene is left open where the match is weak. Only part of the rows carry a size: once, few, many, or a class if the clone is expanded.

clone size: NA; D gene: NA; V gene: TRBV6-1; CDR3 length: 13; J gene: TRBJ1-1; CDR3 protein: CASSAEVNTEAFF; CDR3 DNA: TGTGCCAGCAGTGCAGAGGTGAACACTGAAGCTTTCTTT
clone size: few; D gene: NA; V gene: TRBV6-5; CDR3 length: 14; J gene: TRBJ2-2; CDR3 protein: CASSYGQLTGELFF; CDR3 DNA: TGTGCCAGCAGTTACGGCCAGCTCACCGGGGAGCTGTTTTTT
clone size: NA; D gene: NA; V gene: TRBV4-3; CDR3 length: 14; J gene: TRBJ2-7; CDR3 protein: CASSQDRGSYEQYF; CDR3 DNA: TGCGCCAGCAGCCAAGACAGGGGAAGCTACGAGCAGTACTTC
clone size: few; D gene: TRBD1; V gene: TRBV6-1; CDR3 length: 14; J gene: TRBJ1-5; CDR3 protein: CASTIDRGNQPQHF; CDR3 DNA: TGTGCCAGCACCATAGACAGGGGAAATCAGCCCCAGCATTTT
clone size: NA; D gene: NA; V gene: TRBV7-9; CDR3 length: 13; J gene: TRBJ1-6; CDR3 protein: CASSSNADSPLHF; CDR3 DNA: TGTGCCAGCAGCTCTAATGCGGACTCACCCCTCCACTTT
clone size: NA; D gene: NA; V gene: TRBV5-6; CDR3 length: 16; J gene: TRBJ1-5; CDR3 protein: CASSRRQSSFVQPQHF; CDR3 DNA: TGTGCCAGCAGCCGTAGACAGAGTTCCTTCGTTCAGCCCCAGCATTTT
clone size: NA; D gene: NA; V gene: TRBV4-2; CDR3 length: 11; J gene: TRBJ2-3; CDR3 protein: CASSHEDTQYF; CDR3 DNA: TGTGCCAGCAGCCATGAGGATACGCAGTATTTT
clone size: NA; D gene: NA; V gene: TRBV4-3; CDR3 length: 15; J gene: TRBJ1-4; CDR3 protein: CASSPRPGTNEKLFF; CDR3 DNA: TGCGCCAGCAGCCCCCGCCCAGGAACTAATGAAAAACTGTTTTTT
clone size: NA; D gene: NA; V gene: TRBV27; CDR3 length: 13; J gene: TRBJ1-2; CDR3 protein: CASSFGRRDGYTF; CDR3 DNA: TGTGCCAGCAGTTTTGGCAGACGGGATGGCTACACCTTC
clone size: few; D gene: NA; V gene: TRBV6-1; CDR3 length: 12; J gene: TRBJ1-1; CDR3 protein: CASTVLNTEAFF; CDR3 DNA: TGTGCCAGTACCGTCCTGAACACTGAAGCTTTCTTT
clone size: few; D gene: NA; V gene: TRBV30; CDR3 length: 15; J gene: TRBJ2-3; CDR3 protein: CAWSVQGLSTDTQYF; CDR3 DNA: TGTGCCTGGAGTGTTCAGGGGTTAAGCACAGATACGCAGTATTTT
clone size: many; D gene: TRBD1; V gene: TRBV19; CDR3 length: 18; J gene: TRBJ1-5; CDR3 protein: CASSIAPGWGQGNQPQHF; CDR3 DNA: TGTGCCAGTAGTATCGCTCCCGGGTGGGGACAGGGCAATCAGCCCCAGCATTTT
clone size: few; D gene: NA; V gene: TRBV2; CDR3 length: 11; J gene: TRBJ2-1; CDR3 protein: CASSRGGEQFF; CDR3 DNA: TGTGCCAGCAGCCGGGGTGGTGAGCAGTTCTTC
clone size: few; D gene: NA; V gene: TRBV30; CDR3 length: 15; J gene: TRBJ1-2; CDR3 protein: CAWRQGVGFNYGYTF; CDR3 DNA: TGTGCCTGGAGACAGGGCGTTGGGTTTAACTATGGCTACACCTTC
clone size: many; D gene: NA; V gene: TRBV6-6; CDR3 length: 15; J gene: TRBJ1-3; CDR3 protein: CASSLEGISGNTIYF; CDR3 DNA: TGTGCCAGCAGTTTAGAGGGAATCTCTGGAAACACCATATATTTT
clone size: many; D gene: NA; V gene: TRBV6-5; CDR3 length: 12; J gene: TRBJ2-2; CDR3 protein: CASRENTGELFF; CDR3 DNA: TGTGCCAGCAGGGAAAACACCGGGGAGCTGTTTTTT
clone size: few; D gene: TRBD2; V gene: TRBV7-9; CDR3 length: 16; J gene: TRBJ2-3; CDR3 protein: CASSLGLAASTDTQYF; CDR3 DNA: TGTGCCAGCAGCTTAGGTCTAGCGGCTAGCACAGATACGCAGTATTTT
clone size: few; D gene: TRBD1; V gene: TRBV5-4; CDR3 length: 14; J gene: TRBJ2-7; CDR3 protein: CASSPAGGPYEQYF; CDR3 DNA: TGCGCCAGCAGCCCCGCAGGGGGTCCCTACGAGCAGTACTTC
clone size: few; D gene: NA; V gene: TRBV5-5; CDR3 length: 15; J gene: TRBJ2-5; CDR3 protein: CASSLEVHRAETQYF; CDR3 DNA: TGTGCCAGCAGCTTGGAAGTTCACCGAGCGGAGACCCAGTACTTC
clone size: few; D gene: NA; V gene: TRBV7-2; CDR3 length: 13; J gene: TRBJ1-3; CDR3 protein: CASSRGIGNTIYF; CDR3 DNA: TGTGCCAGCAGCCGAGGGATTGGAAACACCATATATTTT
clone size: few; D gene: NA; V gene: TRBV5-4; CDR3 length: 13; J gene: TRBJ2-3; CDR3 protein: CASSLRGTDTQYF; CDR3 DNA: TGTGCCAGCAGCTTGCGGGGGACAGATACGCAGTATTTT
clone size: NA; D gene: NA; V gene: TRBV4-2; CDR3 length: 14; J gene: TRBJ2-1; CDR3 protein: CASSPQGSYNEQFF; CDR3 DNA: TGTGCCAGCAGCCCACAGGGCTCCTACAATGAGCAGTTCTTC
clone size: NA; D gene: NA; V gene: TRBV7-2; CDR3 length: 16; J gene: TRBJ1-2; CDR3 protein: CASSPRLTDANYGYTF; CDR3 DNA: TGTGCCAGCAGCCCTAGGTTGACCGATGCTAACTATGGCTACACCTTC
clone size: many; D gene: TRBD2; V gene: TRBV10-3; CDR3 length: 15; J gene: TRBJ2-1; CDR3 protein: CAIRSTSGRVNEQFF; CDR3 DNA: TGTGCCATCAGGTCGACTAGCGGGAGGGTTAATGAGCAGTTCTTC
clone size: few; D gene: TRBD1; V gene: TRBV4-3; CDR3 length: 16; J gene: TRBJ2-7; CDR3 protein: CASSQEVHRGNYEQYF; CDR3 DNA: TGCGCCAGCAGCCAAGAGGTCCACAGGGGCAACTACGAGCAGTACTTC
clone size: NA; D gene: NA; V gene: TRBV19; CDR3 length: 14; J gene: TRBJ1-6; CDR3 protein: CASSIPGARSPLHF; CDR3 DNA: TGTGCCAGTAGTATCCCAGGGGCCCGTTCACCCCTCCACTTT
clone size: NA; D gene: TRBD1; V gene: TRBV14; CDR3 length: 16; J gene: TRBJ2-5; CDR3 protein: CASSRIQGAPQETQYF; CDR3 DNA: TGTGCCAGCAGCCGCATTCAGGGGGCTCCGCAAGAGACCCAGTACTTC
clone size: NA; D gene: NA; V gene: TRBV30; CDR3 length: 17; J gene: TRBJ2-6; CDR3 protein: CAWGEQGVIRGANVLTF; CDR3 DNA: TGTGCCTGGGGAGAACAGGGTGTGATTAGGGGGGCCAACGTCCTGACTTTC
clone size: NA; D gene: NA; V gene: TRBV7-2; CDR3 length: 15; J gene: TRBJ2-3; CDR3 protein: CASSLRTTRPDTQYF; CDR3 DNA: TGTGCCAGCAGCTTACGGACTACCCGGCCAGATACGCAGTATTTT
clone size: few; D gene: NA; V gene: TRBV19; CDR3 length: 15; J gene: TRBJ1-5; CDR3 protein: CASSKRGLRVSPQHF; CDR3 DNA: TGTGCCAGTAGTAAAAGGGGCCTCCGGGTCTCGCCCCAGCATTTT
clone size: many; D gene: NA; V gene: TRBV14; CDR3 length: 14; J gene: TRBJ1-2; CDR3 protein: CASSLPGKDLGYTF; CDR3 DNA: TGTGCCAGCAGCCTTCCAGGGAAGGACTTAGGCTACACCTTC
clone size: few; D gene: NA; V gene: TRBV2; CDR3 length: 13; J gene: TRBJ2-3; CDR3 protein: CASTEGSTDTQYF; CDR3 DNA: TGTGCCAGCACCGAGGGGAGCACAGATACGCAGTATTTT
clone size: few; D gene: NA; V gene: TRBV7-8; CDR3 length: 12; J gene: TRBJ1-4; CDR3 protein: CASRQGEGGLFF; CDR3 DNA: TGTGCCAGCAGGCAGGGCGAAGGGGGACTGTTTTTT
clone size: few; D gene: NA; V gene: TRBV30; CDR3 length: 13; J gene: TRBJ1-2; CDR3 protein: CAWNPLSSEGYTF; CDR3 DNA: TGTGCCTGGAATCCCCTGAGTTCCGAGGGCTACACCTTC
clone size: few; D gene: NA; V gene: TRBV10-3; CDR3 length: 13; J gene: TRBJ2-5; CDR3 protein: CAISRSPLEAQYF; CDR3 DNA: TGTGCCATCTCGCGGTCCCCCTTAGAGGCCCAGTACTTC
clone size: NA; D gene: NA; V gene: TRBV25-1; CDR3 length: 11; J gene: TRBJ2-4; CDR3 protein: CASSESRIQYF; CDR3 DNA: TGTGCCAGCAGTGAATCCCGCATTCAGTACTTC
clone size: few; D gene: TRBD1; V gene: TRBV5-4; CDR3 length: 14; J gene: TRBJ1-1; CDR3 protein: CASSRDRGGTEAFF; CDR3 DNA: TGCGCCAGCAGCCGCGACAGGGGAGGCACTGAAGCTTTCTTT
clone size: few; D gene: TRBD1; V gene: TRBV5-6; CDR3 length: 17; J gene: TRBJ2-2; CDR3 protein: CASSLGWITGEHGELFF; CDR3 DNA: TGTGCCAGCAGCTTGGGTTGGATTACAGGGGAGCACGGGGAGCTGTTTTTT
clone size: few; D gene: NA; V gene: TRBV7-2; CDR3 length: 12; J gene: TRBJ2-5; CDR3 protein: CASSLGQETQYF; CDR3 DNA: TGTGCCAGCAGCTTAGGTCAAGAGACCCAGTACTTC
clone size: few; D gene: NA; V gene: TRBV7-8; CDR3 length: 14; J gene: TRBJ1-2; CDR3 protein: CASSLEGPNYGYTF; CDR3 DNA: TGTGCCAGCAGCTTAGAAGGTCCTAACTATGGCTACACCTTC
clone size: few; D gene: TRBD1; V gene: TRBV5-1; CDR3 length: 16; J gene: TRBJ2-1; CDR3 protein: CASSSETGASYNEQFF; CDR3 DNA: TGCGCCAGCAGCTCGGAAACAGGGGCCTCCTACAATGAGCAGTTCTTC
clone size: few; D gene: TRBD2; V gene: TRBV7-2; CDR3 length: 16; J gene: TRBJ2-2; CDR3 protein: CASSFKAGANTGELFF; CDR3 DNA: TGTGCCAGCAGCTTTAAAGCGGGAGCGAACACCGGGGAGCTGTTTTTT
clone size: NA; D gene: TRBD1; V gene: TRBV9; CDR3 length: 12; J gene: TRBJ1-2; CDR3 protein: CASSPDRVGYTF; CDR3 DNA: TGTGCCAGCAGCCCCGACAGGGTTGGCTACACCTTC
clone size: NA; D gene: NA; V gene: TRBV5-1; CDR3 length: 16; J gene: TRBJ2-2; CDR3 protein: CASSFYGGGNTGELFF; CDR3 DNA: TGCGCCAGCAGCTTTTACGGGGGCGGTAACACCGGGGAGCTGTTTTTT
clone size: few; D gene: NA; V gene: TRBV7-2; CDR3 length: 13; J gene: TRBJ2-3; CDR3 protein: CASSLASTDTQYF; CDR3 DNA: TGTGCCAGCAGCTTAGCCAGCACAGATACGCAGTATTTT
clone size: few; D gene: NA; V gene: TRBV5-4; CDR3 length: 14; J gene: TRBJ2-5; CDR3 protein: CASSQKVGQETQYF; CDR3 DNA: TGTGCCAGCAGCCAAAAAGTGGGCCAAGAGACCCAGTACTTC
clone size: few; D gene: NA; V gene: TRBV7-2; CDR3 length: 16; J gene: TRBJ1-6; CDR3 protein: CASSRKQGEGGSPLHF; CDR3 DNA: TGTGCCAGCAGCAGAAAACAGGGAGAGGGGGGTTCACCCCTCCACTTT
clone size: NA; D gene: TRBD1; V gene: TRBV9; CDR3 length: 15; J gene: TRBJ2-7; CDR3 protein: CASSVGTGGTYEQYF; CDR3 DNA: TGTGCCAGCAGCGTAGGGACAGGGGGTACCTACGAGCAGTACTTC